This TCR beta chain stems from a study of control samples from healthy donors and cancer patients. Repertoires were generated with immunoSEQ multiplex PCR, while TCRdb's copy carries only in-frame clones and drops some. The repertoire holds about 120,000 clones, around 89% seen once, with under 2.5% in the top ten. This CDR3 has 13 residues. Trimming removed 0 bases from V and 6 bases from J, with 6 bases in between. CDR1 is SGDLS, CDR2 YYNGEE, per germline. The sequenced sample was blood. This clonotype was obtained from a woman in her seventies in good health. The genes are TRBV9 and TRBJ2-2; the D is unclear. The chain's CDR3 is CASSVERAGELFF. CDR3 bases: TGTGCCAGCAGCGTAGAAAGGGCCGGGGAGCTGTTTTTT.